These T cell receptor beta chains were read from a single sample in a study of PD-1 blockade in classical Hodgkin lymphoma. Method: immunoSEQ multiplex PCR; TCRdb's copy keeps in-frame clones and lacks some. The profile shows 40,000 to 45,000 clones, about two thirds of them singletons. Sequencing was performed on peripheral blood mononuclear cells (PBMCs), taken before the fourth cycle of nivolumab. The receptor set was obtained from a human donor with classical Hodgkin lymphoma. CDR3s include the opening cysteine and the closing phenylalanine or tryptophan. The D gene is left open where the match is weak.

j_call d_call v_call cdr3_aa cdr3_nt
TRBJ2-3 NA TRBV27 CASSGTRFTDTQYF TGTGCCAGCAGCGGGACACGATTCACAGATACGCAGTATTTT
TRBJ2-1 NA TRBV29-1 CSVRRPQSNEQFF TGCAGCGTCCGAAGGCCACAGTCCAATGAGCAGTTCTTC
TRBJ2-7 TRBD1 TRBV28 CASSLGQVVYEQYF TGTGCCAGCAGTTTAGGACAGGTAGTCTACGAGCAGTACTTC
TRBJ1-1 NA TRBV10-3 CASNPGPRTEAFF TGTGCCAGCAACCCGGGACCAAGGACTGAAGCTTTCTTT
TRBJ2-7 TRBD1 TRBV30 CAFLPGQGYEQYF TGTGCCTTCCTACCGGGACAGGGCTACGAGCAGTACTTC
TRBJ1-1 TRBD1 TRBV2 CASSVNRGNTEAFF TGTGCCAGCAGTGTGAACAGGGGGAACACTGAAGCTTTCTTT
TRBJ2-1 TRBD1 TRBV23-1 CASSQSKRGTDSNEQFF TGCGCCAGCAGTCAATCTAAAAGGGGGACAGACTCCAATGAGCAGTTCTTC
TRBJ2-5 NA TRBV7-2 CASSEQSGQETQYF TGTGCCAGCAGCGAACAGAGCGGCCAAGAGACCCAGTACTTC
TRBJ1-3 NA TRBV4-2 CASSESGSGNTIYF TGTGCCAGCAGCGAATCAGGCTCTGGAAACACCATATATTTT
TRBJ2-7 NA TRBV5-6 CASSWGVSAGSYEQYF TGTGCCAGCAGCTGGGGGGTCAGCGCGGGGTCCTACGAGCAGTACTTC